The text below deals with one TCR beta chain. Its antigen is not known. The record originates from a study of shared clonotypes between healthy human individuals. Study summary: Three CD4 naive, three CD4 memory, two CD8 naive and one CD8 memory plate were used per donor.

Assay execution took place at the deep level. Generated by immunoSEQ multiplex PCR, the TCRdb table keeps only in-frame clones and is missing some. The sample comprises about 2.5 million clones, roughly 92% of which are singletons, and around 0.4% rests with the top ten. The CDR3 length is 15 residues. CDR1 and CDR2 from the germline V gene are SGHTA and FQGNSA. Trimming pared 4 bases from V and 2 bases from J, leaving 12 bases between. Study-wide results and limits: With a handful of donors compared, roughly 5% of naive CD4 clonotypes were shared.

Material: naive CD4+ T cells from PBMCs. Subset specified: CD45RA+ positively selected. The chain combines TRBV7-2 with TRBJ2-1; perhaps TRBD2 as D (6 bases). This TCR came from a man aged 18 to 35 in good health. Some clones in this sample may be carry-over from other donors' samples. This chain's CDR3 is CASSSSSEPYNEQFF. CDR3 nucleotides: TGTGCCAGCAGCTCCTCTAGCGAGCCCTACAATGAGCAGTTCTTC. The variable domain in full, with the rest retrieved from reference TRBV7-2 and TRBJ2-1, is GAGVSQSPSNKVTEKGKDVELRCDPISGHTALYWYRQSLGQGLEFLIYFQGNSAPDKSGLPSDRFSAERTGGSVSTLTIQRTQQEDSAVYLCASSSSSEPYNEQFFGPGTRLTVL.